Listed here are 28 T cell receptor beta chains from one sample, sequenced in a study of blood T cell repertoires in COVID-19. Assay: immunoSEQ multiplex PCR; the TCRdb copy retains only in-frame clones and omits some. Here the sample spans around 400,000 clones, about 89% being singletons. Input material: PBMCs or T cells enriched from blood (not recorded which). All receptors derive from a woman aged 40 to 49 who had been exposed to COVID-19.

The chain couples TRBV4-1 to TRBJ2-1; 9 bases are shared with TRBD1. The CDR3 has 14 residues. Per the germline V gene, CDR1 is MGHRA and CDR2 is YSYEKL. V shed 3 bases and J 5 bases; nucleotides not matched to a gene: 2. The CDR3 DNA follows: TGCGCCAGCAGCCAGGGACAGGGAGACAATGAGCAGTTCTTC. This sequence encodes CASSQGQGDNEQFF.

This clone was seen only once. The V gene is TRBV19, the J gene TRBJ2-2, with TRBD2 matching over 14 bases. From germline, CDR1 is LNHDA and CDR2 SQIVND (reference sequence). The CDR3 spans 16 residues. The J segment lost 6 bases and the V segment lost 8 bases, leaving 8 bases of the junction unmatched. Here the CDR3 reads CASSGPGLAGAGELFF. For the CDR3, the DNA is TGTGCCAGTTCAGGTCCGGGACTAGCGGGGGCCGGGGAGCTGTTTTTT.

This rearrangement joins TRBV28 to TRBJ2-2, with 12 positions matching TRBD2. The CDR3 spans 19 residues. CDR1 and CDR2 (germline): MDHEN, SYDVKM. The trim removed 1 base at V and 4 bases at J, leaving 10 bases unmatched. The chain's CDR3 is CASSLFLAGGPGSTGELFF. The CDR3 coding sequence is TGTGCCAGCAGTTTATTTCTAGCGGGAGGGCCGGGGAGCACCGGGGAGCTGTTTTTT.

The J gene is TRBJ1-1, the V gene TRBV7-2; D ambiguous. The CDR3 totals 15 residues. Germline CDR1 is SGHTA and CDR2 is FQGNSA. V dropped 5 bases and J dropped 1 base, with 14 bases sitting between them. The CDR3 DNA sequence: TGTGCCAGCAGCCCATTTTCAGTTACGAACACTGAAGCTTTCTTT. Amino acids: CASSPFSVTNTEAFF.

The rearrangement joins TRBV5-1 to TRBJ1-2; tentatively, D is TRBD1 (6 bases). Per germline, CDR1 SGHRS and CDR2 YFSETQ. V lost 1 base and J lost 4, with 14 bases in between. CDR3 length equals 15 residues. DNA of the CDR3: TGCGCCAGCAGCTTGTCGATGGGGGCCGCCTATGGCTACACCTTC. Translation: CASSLSMGAAYGYTF.

The V gene is TRBV9, the J gene TRBJ1-3; no reliable D call. V lost 3 bases, J lost 3 bases, and 4 bases lay in between. The CDR3 has 12 amino acids. CDR1 and CDR2 from the germline V gene are SGDLS and YYNGEE. The CDR3 loop reads CASSGIGNTIYF. The CDR3 nucleotides are TGTGCCAGCAGCGGTATTGGAAACACCATATATTTT.

Points on this clone: A read error may account for a junction end that differs from germline. The gene calls are TRBV3-1 (or the pseudogene TRBV3-2) and TRBJ2-5; tentatively, D is TRBD2 (6 bases). The CDR3 contains 16 residues. Germline assignment: CDR1 LGHDT and CDR2 YNNKEL (reference sequence). The chain's CDR3 is CASNQLRVSGQETQYF. The CDR3 bases are TGTGCCAGCAACCAACTTCGAGTTAGCGGCCAAGAGACCCAGTACTTC.

The chain is built from TRBV2 and TRBJ1-5; D is uncertain. The CDR3 covers 15 residues. Trimming removed 2 bases from V and 4 bases from J, with 12 bases in between. Germline V lookup: CDR1 SNHLY, CDR2 FYNNEI. The CDR3 is CASSETVVRNQPQHF. CDR3 DNA sequence: TGTGCCAGCAGTGAAACGGTTGTGCGTAATCAGCCCCAGCATTTT.

The chain links TRBV7-2 to TRBJ2-1; 7 bases agree with TRBD2. The germline gives CDR1 SGHTA, CDR2 FQGNSA. V was pared by 3 bases and J by 8 bases, with 7 bases of the junction left unmatched. The CDR3 is 14 amino acids. The CDR3 spells CASSLGGSRDEQFF. CDR3 coding DNA: TGTGCCAGCAGCTTGGGCGGGAGTAGAGATGAGCAGTTCTTC. Drawing the rest from reference TRBV7-2 and TRBJ2-1, the complete variable domain is GAGVSQSPSNKVTEKGKDVELRCDPISGHTALYWYRQSLGQGLEFLIYFQGNSAPDKSGLPSDRFSAERTGGSVSTLTIQRTQQEDSAVYLCASSLGGSRDEQFFGPGTRLTVL.

This clone has only a few counts. The CDR3 nucleotides are TGTGCCAGCAGCCTCGGGCTAGCGAGTTACAATGAGCAGTTCTTC. This sequence encodes CASSLGLASYNEQFF. V and J are TRBV7-9 and TRBJ2-1; D might be TRBD2 (6 bases). CDR3 size: 15 residues. V lost 5 bases to trimming and J lost 4 bases, with 15 bases between them. CDR1 is SEHNR and CDR2 is FQNEAQ in the germline V gene (reference sequence).

The chain uses TRBV18 and TRBJ2-2; maybe TRBD1 (6 bases). CDR1 KGHSH and CDR2 LQKENI come from the germline V gene. The CDR3 runs 15 residues. V was pared by 4 bases and J by 2 bases, with 11 bases between. This CDR3 reads CASSLSRGNTGELFF. DNA of the CDR3: TGTGCCAGCTCACTTAGCAGGGGAAACACCGGGGAGCTGTTTTTT. Full variable domain (rest looked up from reference TRBV18 and TRBJ2-2): NAGVMQNPRHLVRRRGQEARLRCSPMKGHSHVYWYRQLPEEGLKFMVYLQKENIIDESGMPKERFSAEFPKEGPSILRIQQVVRGDSAAYFCASSLSRGNTGELFFGEGSRLTVL.

This rearrangement joins TRBV19 to TRBJ1-2, with D uncertain. The CDR3 extends over 13 amino acids. The V gene's germline CDR1 is LNHDA and CDR2 SQIVND (reference sequence). Trimming took off 6 bases at V and 1 base at J, with 9 bases between the two ends. CDR3 sequence: CASSRVYNYGYTF. Written as DNA, the CDR3 is TGTGCCAGTAGCCGCGTCTATAACTATGGCTACACCTTC.

The rearrangement uses TRBV9 and TRBJ1-1; D perhaps matches TRBD1 (5 bases). Looked up from germline, CDR1 is SGDLS and CDR2 is YYNGEE. V gave up 5 bases and J gave up 5 bases, with 13 bases separating them. The CDR3 covers 13 residues. Written as DNA, the CDR3 is TGTGCCAGCAGTCAGGAGGGGCGAACTGAAGCTTTCTTT. It specifies CASSQEGRTEAFF. Combining the CDR3 with reference TRBV9 and TRBJ1-1 gives the whole variable domain DSGVTQTPKHLITATGQRVTLRCSPRSGDLSVYWYQQSLDQGLQFLIQYYNGEERAKGNILERFSAQQFPDLHSELNLSSLELGDSALYFCASSQEGRTEAFFGQGTRLTVV.

The V and J genes are TRBV12-3 or TRBV12-4 and TRBJ2-7, with D possibly TRBD2 on 6 matching bases. The length of the CDR3 is 13 residues. V was cut by 5 bases and J by 11 bases, with 19 bases left in between. The CDR3 DNA reads as TGTGCCAGCAGTACCAGAGGAGGGCCTCAGGAGTACTTC. Encoded protein: CASSTRGGPQEYF.

V and J are TRBV10-2 and TRBJ2-1; 9 bases line up with TRBD2. This CDR3 spans 15 amino acids. The germline V gene encodes CDR1 WSHSY and CDR2 SAAADI. V gave up 5 bases and J gave up 7 bases; unmatched junction bases: 9. The CDR3 DNA follows: TGCGCCAGCAGTCTGACAGCGGGGGGCAGAAATGAGCAGTTCTTC. Protein product: CASSLTAGGRNEQFF.

J is TRBJ2-7 and V is TRBV7-9, with TRBD1 matching over 10 bases. The CDR3 covers 14 residues. The V and J ends lost 7 bases and 4 bases, in that order; junction bases with no gene match: 7. CDR1 and CDR2 (germline): SEHNR, FQNEAQ (reference sequence). The CDR3 region is CASTPRTGGYEQYF. For the CDR3, the DNA is TGTGCCAGCACCCCCAGGACAGGGGGATACGAGCAGTACTTC.

The chain recombines TRBV28 with TRBJ1-2, with 8 nucleotides matching TRBD1. From germline, CDR1 is MDHEN and CDR2 SYDVKM. Losses at the gene ends were 2 bases for V and 6 bases for J; bases not matched to a gene: 11. The CDR3 sequence is 16 residues long. DNA of the CDR3: TGTGCCAGCAGTTTAAAAGGCAGGGGGCTGGGAAATGGCTACACCTTC. Residues: CASSLKGRGLGNGYTF.

This clone was counted only a few times. The chain has TRBV7-2 and TRBJ2-7, with D possibly TRBD1 on 5 matching bases. Looked up from germline, CDR1 is SGHTA and CDR2 is FQGNSA. CDR3 length: 14 residues. With 5 bases removed from V and 4 bases from J, the gap between germline ends came to 15 bases. CDR3 sequence reads: CASSPRVISYEQYF. The CDR3 bases are TGTGCCAGCAGCCCCAGGGTGATAAGTTACGAGCAGTACTTC.

Here the CDR3 reads CASSQGERGTDTQYF. The CDR3 DNA reads TGTGCCAGCAGCCAAGGGGAGCGTGGGACAGATACGCAGTATTTT. The chain uses TRBV4-2 and TRBJ2-3; possibly TRBD2 for D (5 bases). The CDR3 covers 15 residues. The germline CDR1 and CDR2 sequences are LGHNA and YNFKEQ. V was clipped by 1 base and J by 3 bases, with 11 bases between them.

J is TRBJ2-5 and V is TRBV7-3, with 7 bases lining up with TRBD2. This CDR3 has 15 residues. CDR1 SGHTA and CDR2 FQGTGA come from the germline V gene. V shed 0 bases and J 3 bases; nucleotides not matched to a gene: 4. This CDR3 reads CASSLTRLAEETQYF. The CDR3 DNA sequence: TGTGCCAGCAGCTTAACGCGCCTAGCGGAAGAGACCCAGTACTTC.

V usage is TRBV28 and J usage is TRBJ1-6; 7 positions match TRBD1. Germline CDR1 and CDR2: MDHEN and SYDVKM. The CDR3 totals 17 residues. Losses at the gene ends were 3 bases for V and 10 bases for J; bases not matched to a gene: 15. The CDR3 loop reads CASSFPRLDRVGSPLHF. The DNA of the CDR3 is TGTGCCAGCAGTTTTCCCCGGTTAGACAGGGTGGGATCACCCCTCCACTTT. The entire variable domain, with the rest obtained from reference TRBV28 and TRBJ1-6, is as follows: DVKVTQSSRYLVKRTGEKVFLECVQDMDHENMFWYRQDPGLGLRLIYFSYDVKMKEKGDIPEGYSVSREKKERFSLILESASTNQTSMYLCASSFPRLDRVGSPLHFGNGTRLTVT.

The chain employs TRBV24-1 and TRBJ2-7; no clear D. V lost 4 bases, J lost 0 bases, and 9 bases lay in between. The CDR3 is 14 amino acids. The germline V gene encodes CDR1 KGHDR and CDR2 SFDVKD. Here the CDR3 reads CATSEGDASYEQYF. The CDR3 nucleotides read TGTGCCACCAGTGAGGGCGACGCCTCCTACGAGCAGTACTTC.

The V and J genes are TRBV11-3 and TRBJ2-1; D is perhaps TRBD2 (5 bases). V lost 0 bases, J lost 10 bases, and 10 bases lay in between. The CDR3 consists of 13 residues. Germline-derived CDR1 and CDR2 are SGHNT and YENEEA. The CDR3 DNA reads TGTGCCAGCAGCTTAGATGTTAGCGCGGAGCAGTTCTTC. Protein sequence: CASSLDVSAEQFF.

The chain couples TRBV30 to TRBJ1-1; the match to TRBD1 covers 9 bases. CDR1 GTSNPN and CDR2 SVGIG come from the germline V gene (reference sequence). The CDR3 spans 16 residues. Germline trimming cut 2 bases from V and 4 bases from J; bases unmatched to any gene: 11. CDR3 protein: CAWSPALGQGGTEAFF. The CDR3 coding sequence is TGTGCCTGGAGTCCGGCCCTGGGACAGGGTGGCACTGAAGCTTTCTTT.

This chain uses TRBV19 with TRBJ2-2, with 7 nucleotides matching TRBD1. The CDR3 runs 14 residues. The germline V gene encodes CDR1 LNHDA and CDR2 SQIVND (reference sequence). The J segment lost 1 base and the V segment lost 7 bases, leaving 3 bases of the junction unmatched. In DNA, the CDR3 is TGTGCCAGTATAGGGACAGTGAACACCGGGGAGCTGTTTTTT. Its translation is CASIGTVNTGELFF. Full variable domain (missing parts from reference TRBV19 and TRBJ2-2): DGGITQSPKYLFRKEGQNVTLSCEQNLNHDAMYWYRQDPGQGLRLIYYSQIVNDFQKGDIAEGYSVSREKKESFPLTVTSAQKNPTAFYLCASIGTVNTGELFFGEGSRLTVL.

The J gene is TRBJ1-1, the V gene TRBV19, with TRBD1 matching over 7 bases. Germline loops: CDR1 LNHDA, CDR2 SQIVND (reference sequence). This CDR3 has 15 residues. V gave up 5 bases and J gave up 5 bases; unmatched junction bases: 11. CDR3 region: CASSLRQGSRTEAFF. DNA for the CDR3: TGTGCCAGTAGTCTCCGACAGGGCAGCCGGACTGAAGCTTTCTTT.

This clone was counted once. The CDR3 is CASSTDRGGDTQYF. CDR3 in DNA: TGCGCCAGCAGCACGGACAGGGGGGGAGATACGCAGTATTTT. The V call is TRBV5-1, the J call TRBJ2-3, with 10 nucleotides matching TRBD1. This CDR3 contains 14 residues. The V gene end was trimmed by 4 bases and the J gene end by 5 bases; junction bases not matched to a gene: 4. Germline V gene sequence: CDR1 SGHRS, CDR2 YFSETQ.

This chain joins TRBV18 and TRBJ1-1; possible D gene TRBD1, 5 bases. V lost 3 bases, J lost 6 bases, and 17 bases lay in between. CDR1 KGHSH and CDR2 LQKENI come from the germline V gene. The CDR3 sequence is 15 residues long. Here the CDR3 reads CASSPGGTLSAEAFF. For the CDR3, the DNA is TGTGCCAGCTCACCGGGGGGTACGCTGAGCGCTGAAGCTTTCTTT. Supplemented by reference TRBV18 and TRBJ1-1, the full variable domain reads NAGVMQNPRHLVRRRGQEARLRCSPMKGHSHVYWYRQLPEEGLKFMVYLQKENIIDESGMPKERFSAEFPKEGPSILRIQQVVRGDSAAYFCASSPGGTLSAEAFFGQGTRLTVV.